The 17 T cell receptor beta chains below all came from one sample that was sequenced in a study of blood T cell repertoires in COVID-19. The protocol was immunoSEQ multiplex PCR, while the TCRdb copy is restricted to in-frame clones and leaves out a portion. Of about 260,000 clones listed, 70% to 90% are singletons. The material sequenced was peripheral blood. The receptors originated from a woman in her 50s with acute or convalescent COVID-19.

The chain joins TRBV12-3 or TRBV12-4 to TRBJ2-7; TRBD1 aligns across 7 bases. This CDR3 has 13 residues. Germline trimming cut 3 bases from V and 12 bases from J; bases unmatched to any gene: 11. CDR3 sequence reads: CASSFSRDSNRYF. The CDR3 DNA follows: TGTGCCAGCAGTTTCAGTAGGGACAGCAATAGGTACTTC.

The rearrangement uses TRBV5-4 and TRBJ1-1, with D possibly TRBD1 on 5 matching bases. Per the germline V gene, CDR1 is SGHNT and CDR2 is YYREEE (reference sequence). There are 13 residues in the CDR3. The V and J ends lost 5 bases and 1 base respectively, with 9 bases between them. In DNA, the CDR3 is TGTGCCAGCAGGGGAGGACAGAACACTGAAGCTTTCTTT. Encoded protein: CASRGGQNTEAFF.

V usage is TRBV6-5 and J usage is TRBJ2-7; the D gene is possibly TRBD2 (5 bases). The ends were cut back, 4 bases at V and 3 bases at J, with 16 bases in the middle. The length of the CDR3 is 15 residues. Germline V CDR1 and CDR2: MNHEY, SVGAGI. The CDR3 DNA is TGTGCCAGCAGTTCCCTCGGCGGGTTCCACTACGAGCAGTACTTC. It encodes CASSSLGGFHYEQYF.

The V and J genes are TRBV19 and TRBJ1-5, with 8 bases fitting TRBD1. Trimming removed 2 bases from V and 4 bases from J; junction bases left unmatched: 4. Germline CDR1 is LNHDA and CDR2 is SQIVND (reference sequence). This CDR3 spans 15 amino acids. In DNA, the CDR3 is TGTGCCAGTAGTATAAACCACAGGGGGAATCAGCCCCAGCATTTT. It encodes CASSINHRGNQPQHF. The full variable domain, with the rest looked up from reference TRBV19 and TRBJ1-5, is DGGITQSPKYLFRKEGQNVTLSCEQNLNHDAMYWYRQDPGQGLRLIYYSQIVNDFQKGDIAEGYSVSREKKESFPLTVTSAQKNPTAFYLCASSINHRGNQPQHFGDGTRLSIL.

The genes are TRBV5-6 and TRBJ1-1; weak D call: TRBD1 (6 bases). V lost 0 bases, J lost 2 bases, and 8 bases lay in between. The CDR3 extends over 14 amino acids. CDR1 and CDR2 (germline): SGHDT, YYEEEE. CDR3 sequence: CASSLAGANTEAFF. The DNA of the CDR3 is TGTGCCAGCAGCTTGGCAGGGGCCAACACTGAAGCTTTCTTT.

This rearrangement joins TRBV23-1 to TRBJ2-7; 10 bases are shared with TRBD1. TRBV23-1 is an open reading frame, and its role is uncertain. The CDR3 covers 15 residues. V was pared by 3 bases and J by 5 bases, with 7 bases of the junction left unmatched. CDR3 protein: CASSHLPGQGNEQYF. DNA of the CDR3: TGCGCCAGCAGTCATCTACCGGGACAGGGGAACGAGCAGTACTTC.

V usage is TRBV4-3 and J usage is TRBJ2-5; 8 nucleotides line up with TRBD2. Germline CDR1 LGHNA, CDR2 YSLEER. V shed 0 bases, J shed 1 base, and the junction held 1 base outside the gene matches. The CDR3 runs to 15 residues. The CDR3 protein is CASSQELAVQETQYF. CDR3 nucleotides: TGCGCCAGCAGCCAAGAACTAGCGGTCCAAGAGACCCAGTACTTC.

V usage is TRBV7-2 and J usage is TRBJ2-7; D perhaps matches TRBD1 (6 bases). The CDR3 spans 15 residues. The germline V and J ends were trimmed by 4 bases and 4 bases, with 17 bases remaining between them. CDR1 SGHTA and CDR2 FQGNSA come from the germline V gene. This chain's CDR3 is CASSYPPGQKYEQYF. CDR3 coding DNA: TGTGCCAGCAGCTACCCCCCGGGACAAAAATACGAGCAGTACTTC.

V is TRBV29-1 and J is TRBJ1-1, with a tentative D call TRBD1 (6 bases). There are 13 residues in the CDR3. V dropped 4 bases and J dropped 10 bases, with 19 bases sitting between them. CDR1 and CDR2 from the germline V gene are SQVTM and ANQGSEA. CDR3 nucleotide sequence: TGCAGCGTTGTAGGGGACCCCGGGACACGAGCTTTCTTT. Its protein is CSVVGDPGTRAFF. Filled out from reference TRBV29-1 and TRBJ1-1, the complete variable domain reads SAVISQKPSRDICQRGTSLTIQCQVDSQVTMMFWYRQQPGQSLTLIATANQGSEATYESGFVIDKFPISRPNLTFSTLTVSNMSPEDSSIYLCSVVGDPGTRAFFGQGTRLTVV.

V gene TRBV4-1 combines with J gene TRBJ1-4, with 8 nucleotides matching TRBD1. The CDR3 runs 16 residues. V lost 1 base to trimming and J lost 6 bases; unmatched junction nucleotides: 7. CDR1 is MGHRA, CDR2 YSYEKL, per germline. The CDR3 here is CASSQARGHRDEKLFF. The CDR3 DNA sequence: TGCGCCAGCAGCCAAGCCAGGGGGCATCGGGATGAAAAACTGTTTTTT.

In regard to this clone: A much larger clonotype is one base distant, so this may be a read error. The chain links TRBV5-4 to TRBJ1-2; TRBD1 matches 8 bases. The V gene's germline CDR1 is SGHNT and CDR2 YYREEE (reference sequence). J gave up 4 bases and V 4 bases, and 3 bases lay outside the gene matches. The CDR3 is 13 residues long. CDR3 sequence reads: CASSPGQGYGYTF. The CDR3 DNA reads TGTGCCAGCAGCCCCGGACAGGGCTATGGCTACACCTTC.

Note on this clone: Different DNA sequences within this sample yield the same CDR3. This rearrangement joins TRBV28 to TRBJ1-1; maybe TRBD1 (5 bases). The ends were cut back, 5 bases at V and 5 bases at J, with 15 bases in the middle. This CDR3 is built from 14 residues. Germline assignment: CDR1 MDHEN and CDR2 SYDVKM. The CDR3 nucleotides are TGTGCCAGCAGTCTAGTCCAGGGAGGGACTGAAGCTTTCTTT. Translation gives CASSLVQGGTEAFF. Full variable domain (missing parts from reference TRBV28 and TRBJ1-1): DVKVTQSSRYLVKRTGEKVFLECVQDMDHENMFWYRQDPGLGLRLIYFSYDVKMKEKGDIPEGYSVSREKKERFSLILESASTNQTSMYLCASSLVQGGTEAFFGQGTRLTVV.

The CDR3 is CASSRDDRGYGYTF. The CDR3 DNA is TGTGCCAGCAGCCGAGACGACAGGGGATATGGCTACACCTTC. The chain is built from TRBV28 and TRBJ1-2; 8 bases match TRBD1. Germline V gives CDR1 MDHEN, CDR2 SYDVKM. This CDR3 is 14 amino acids long. The trim removed 6 bases at V and 5 bases at J, leaving 8 bases unmatched.

This clone was detected only a few times. The genes are TRBV2 and TRBJ1-5; D is uncertain. The CDR3 contains 13 residues. The V end was cut by 5 bases, the J end by 7 bases, with 12 bases between. From germline, CDR1 is SNHLY and CDR2 FYNNEI. The CDR3, as DNA: TGTGCCAGCAGTTATACGGGTCCCCAGCCCCAGCATTTT. Translated, it gives CASSYTGPQPQHF. The full variable domain, with the rest looked up from reference TRBV2 and TRBJ1-5, is EPEVTQTPSHQVTQMGQEVILRCVPISNHLYFYWYRQILGQKVEFLVSFYNNEISEKSEIFDDQFSVERPDGSNFTLKIRSTKLEDSAMYFCASSYTGPQPQHFGDGTRLSIL.

The chain employs TRBV6-4 and TRBJ2-3; 10 nucleotides align to TRBD2. Germline trimming cut 0 bases from V and 3 bases from J; bases unmatched to any gene: 3. Germline CDR1 reads MRHNA; CDR2 reads SNTAGT. CDR3 size: 16 residues. The CDR3 spells CASSDSVLAGTDTQYF. CDR3 sequence (DNA): TGTGCCAGCAGTGACTCGGTACTAGCGGGAACAGATACGCAGTATTTT.

J is TRBJ2-1 and V is TRBV28, with 12 bases fitting TRBD2. The length of the CDR3 is 16 residues. CDR1 MDHEN and CDR2 SYDVKM come from the germline V gene. V lost 6 bases to trimming and J lost 7 bases; unmatched junction nucleotides: 10. This CDR3 is CASSALLAGGLNEQFF. The DNA of the CDR3 is TGTGCCAGCAGCGCCCTTCTAGCGGGAGGGCTAAATGAGCAGTTCTTC.

The CDR3 nucleotides are TGTGCCAGCAGCTTCCTGACAGGGCGGAATTCACCCCTCCACTTT. Amino acids: CASSFLTGRNSPLHF. The gene calls are TRBV7-2 and TRBJ1-6, with 7 bases lining up with TRBD1. The CDR3 is made up of 15 amino acids. V lost 3 bases and J lost 7; bases outside the gene matches: 6. CDR1 is SGHTA, CDR2 FQGNSA, per germline.